This TCR beta chain was captured in a study of cytomegalovirus exposure and HLA in healthy donors. The PCR had 60 Vbeta and 13 Jbeta primers. Method: immunoSEQ multiplex PCR; TCRdb's copy keeps in-frame clones and lacks some. This sample carries about 100,000 clones, around 79% of them seen once, and the ten largest clones take 11% to 15%. The CDR3 length is 15 residues. V lost 6 bases to trimming and J lost 7 bases; unmatched junction nucleotides: 13. Germline assignment: CDR1 MDHEN and CDR2 SYDVKM. The rearrangement links TRBV28 to TRBJ2-7, with TRBD1 matching 9 bases. Sequenced material: PBMCs. The clonotype was recovered from a male donor in good health and CMV-seropositive. The CDR3 reads CASRTSGGQGREQYF. CDR3 nucleotide sequence: TGTGCCAGCAGGACCTCTGGAGGACAGGGGAGGGAGCAGTACTTC.